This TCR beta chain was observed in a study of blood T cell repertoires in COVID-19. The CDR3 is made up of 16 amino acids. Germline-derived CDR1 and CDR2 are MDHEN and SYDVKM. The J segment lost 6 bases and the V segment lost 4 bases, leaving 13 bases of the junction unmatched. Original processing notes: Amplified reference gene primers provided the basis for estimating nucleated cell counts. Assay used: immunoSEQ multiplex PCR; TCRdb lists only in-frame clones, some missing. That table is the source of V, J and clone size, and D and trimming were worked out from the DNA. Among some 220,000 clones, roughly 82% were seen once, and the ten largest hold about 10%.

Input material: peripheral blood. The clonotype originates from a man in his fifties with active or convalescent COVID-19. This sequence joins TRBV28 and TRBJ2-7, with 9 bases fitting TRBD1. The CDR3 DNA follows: TGTGCCAGCAGTTCCCTTACAGGGGGCCTCCGTGGCGAGCAGTACTTC. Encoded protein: CASSSLTGGLRGEQYF.